Following are 21 T cell receptor beta chains from one sample sequenced in a study of T-cell reconstitution after alpha-beta-depleted transplantation in children. A library of TCRbeta sequences, prepared with unique molecular identifiers, was generated. TCRdb re-called the PCR reads with MiXCR, one entry per CDR3 protein. The table lists about 70,000 distinct CDR3 sequences, approximately 10% of them singletons. The material sequenced was PBMCs, taken before TCRalphabeta/CD19-depleted stem cell transplant. The receptors stem from a boy younger than 18 with acute myeloid leukemia, due to receive a stem cell transplant.

The J gene is TRBJ2-4, the V gene TRBV11-2; tentatively, D is TRBD2 (6 bases). CDR3 length: 18 residues. V shed 2 bases and J shed 1 base, with 18 bases lying between them. Germline V gene data show CDR1 as SGHAT and CDR2 as FQNNGV. CDR3 amino acids: CASSLSPSDGLAKNIQYF. Here the CDR3 DNA reads TGTGCCAGCAGCTTATCACCTAGCGACGGTCTGGCCAAAAACATTCAGTACTTC.

This clonotype occurred many times. V gene TRBV5-4 combines with J gene TRBJ2-3; 7 bases map to TRBD2. The ends lost 4 bases at V and 4 bases at J; junction bases unmatched: 15. The V gene's germline CDR1 is SGHNT and CDR2 YYREEE (reference sequence). The CDR3 length is 17 residues. The chain's CDR3 is CASSGSGTQLFADTQYF. The DNA for the CDR3 is TGTGCCAGCAGCGGGAGCGGGACCCAGTTGTTTGCAGATACGCAGTATTTT.

This clonotype was counted ten times or more. The rearrangement uses TRBV27 and TRBJ2-7; 9 bases line up with TRBD2. The germline V gene encodes CDR1 MNHEY and CDR2 SMNVEV (reference sequence). This CDR3 has 16 amino acids. With 6 bases clipped from V and 5 bases from J, the junction kept 14 bases outside the gene matches. In DNA form, the CDR3 reads TGTGCCAGCAGAACCTTCAGCGGGAGGACGACGGACGAGCAGTACTTC. Protein product: CASRTFSGRTTDEQYF.

Many counts were recorded for this clonotype. The rearrangement uses TRBV10-3 and TRBJ2-7; no definite D call. Germline assignment: CDR1 ENHRY and CDR2 SYGVKD. CDR3 size: 13 residues. Here the CDR3 DNA reads TGTGCCATCAGTGTGGGCGGCTCCCACGAGCAGTACGTC. It yields the protein CAISVGGSHEQYV.

This clonotype was seen ten or more times. The V and J genes are TRBV4-3 and TRBJ2-1, with D hard to call. V was trimmed by 0 bases and J by 8 bases, leaving 14 bases between them. The V gene's germline CDR1 is LGHNA and CDR2 YSLEER. The CDR3 has 15 residues. CDR3 nucleotide sequence: TGCGCCAGCAGCCAAGATCTTAGAATTCCCGATGAGCAGTTCTTC. It encodes CASSQDLRIPDEQFF.

The sample holds a few counts of this clonotype. CDR3 residues: CASTSVLAGTGELFF. The CDR3 DNA reads TGTGCCAGTACCTCGGTCCTGGCGGGCACCGGGGAGCTGTTTTTT. The genes are TRBV19 and TRBJ2-2, with a tentative D call TRBD2 (5 bases). V was shortened by 7 bases and J by 4 bases, with 16 bases between the two germline ends. Germline CDR1 and CDR2: LNHDA and SQIVND (reference sequence). The CDR3 length is 15 residues.

This clonotype occurred a few times. V usage is TRBV14 and J usage is TRBJ2-2, with 8 nucleotides matching TRBD1. Trimming took 4 bases from V and 4 from J; bases not matched to a gene: 8. The CDR3 runs to 16 residues. Germline CDR1 is SGHDN and CDR2 is FVKESK. Here the CDR3 reads CASSPRRGRITGELFF. Here the CDR3 DNA reads TGTGCCAGCAGCCCCCGCAGGGGGCGCATCACCGGGGAGCTGTTTTTT.

This clonotype was observed at least ten times. The rearrangement joins TRBV4-2 to TRBJ2-1; 8 bases match TRBD2. V lost 4 bases to trimming and J lost 6 bases; unmatched junction nucleotides: 11. Germline V gene data show CDR1 as LGHNA and CDR2 as YNFKEQ. This CDR3 contains 16 residues. Written as DNA, the CDR3 is TGTGCCAGCAGCCCTGAAACCGGGACTAGAGCCAATGAGCAGTTCTTC. This encodes CASSPETGTRANEQFF.

This clonotype has a count of ten or more. V is TRBV5-5 and J is TRBJ2-1, with D possibly being TRBD1 (6 bases). The CDR3 is 15 residues long. Germline CDR1 reads SGHKS; CDR2 reads YYEKEE (reference sequence). Trimming pared 0 bases from V and 7 bases from J, leaving 14 bases between. Here the CDR3 DNA reads TGTGCCAGCAGCTTGGGTTTGGACAGACCGAATGAGCAGTTCTTC. It is translated as CASSLGLDRPNEQFF.

The table lists this clonotype with many counts. The rearrangement links TRBV29-1 to TRBJ2-5; weak D call: TRBD1 (5 bases). V lost 7 bases to trimming and J lost 4 bases, with 7 bases between them. CDR1 is SQVTM, CDR2 ANQGSEA, per germline. This CDR3 region has 10 residues. CDR3 sequence (DNA): TGCAGCGCAGGGTTAGAGACCCAGTACTTC. Residues: CSAGLETQYF.

The sample holds many counts of this clonotype. This chain connects TRBV9 to TRBJ2-3; TRBD2 aligns across 7 bases. V gave up 0 bases and J gave up 4 bases; unmatched junction bases: 11. Germline CDR1 SGDLS, CDR2 YYNGEE. CDR3 size: 17 residues. The CDR3 here is CASSVELAAGYADTQYF. The CDR3 region has the DNA TGTGCCAGCAGCGTAGAACTTGCAGCGGGGTATGCAGATACGCAGTATTTT.

This clonotype was detected ten times or more. V gene TRBV11-2 combines with J gene TRBJ2-7; D might be TRBD2 (6 bases). V lost 5 bases and J 2 bases, leaving 16 bases between the germline ends. CDR3 length: 15 residues. Germline lookup yields CDR1 SGHAT and CDR2 FQNNGV. The CDR3 coding sequence is TGTGCCAGCAGCCTGACCGCGGGGCCCCCCTACGAGCAGTACGTC. Translated, it gives CASSLTAGPPYEQYV.

This clonotype was observed at least ten times. The chain joins TRBV7-3 to TRBJ2-2; no definite D call. V gave up 6 bases and J gave up 2 bases, with 10 bases separating them. This CDR3 is 14 amino acids long. Germline CDR1 reads SGHTA; CDR2 reads FQGTGA. CDR3 DNA sequence: TGTGCCAGCAGTTTTAAGCCAAACACCGGGGAGCTGTTTTTT. It yields the protein CASSFKPNTGELFF. The variable domain in full, completed from reference TRBV7-3 and TRBJ2-2, reads GAGVSQTPSNKVTEKGKYVELRCDPISGHTALYWYRQSLGQGPEFLIYFQGTGAADDSGLPNDRFFAVRPEGSVSTLKIQRTERGDSAVYLCASSFKPNTGELFFGEGSRLTVL.

This clonotype was observed at least ten times. The chain combines TRBV28 with TRBJ2-5; D gene unclear. The CDR3 contains 14 residues. CDR1 and CDR2 from the germline V gene are MDHEN and SYDVKM. Trimming took off 2 bases at V and 1 base at J, with 8 bases between the two ends. Written as DNA, the CDR3 is TGTGCCAGCAGTTTAATTGGGATCCAAGAGACCCAGTACTTC. Amino acid sequence: CASSLIGIQETQYF.

This clonotype was found many times. The chain has TRBV4-1 and TRBJ1-4; the D is unclear. V was pared by 5 bases and J by 5 bases, with 15 bases between. The CDR3 is 15 residues long. CDR1 is MGHRA and CDR2 is YSYEKL in the germline V gene. CDR3: CASSADVIGNEKLFF. In DNA, the CDR3 is TGCGCCAGCAGCGCAGACGTTATCGGGAATGAAAAACTGTTTTTT.

This clonotype was seen ten or more times. The V and J genes are TRBV7-3 and TRBJ2-7; D assignment may be TRBD1 or TRBD2 (5 bases each). CDR1 is SGHTA and CDR2 is FQGTGA in the germline V gene. The length of the CDR3 is 14 residues. Deletions cut 5 bases from V and 2 bases from J, with 13 bases between. CDR3 in amino acids: CASSPRDGPYEQYF. The CDR3 region has the DNA TGTGCCAGCAGCCCAAGGGACGGACCCTACGAGCAGTACTTC.

This clonotype was found many times. CDR3 bases: TGTGCCAGCAGTGTTACGGACTTACTCACAGATACGCAGTATTTT. Translating it yields CASSVTDLLTDTQYF. The genes are TRBV2 and TRBJ2-3; a possible D gene is TRBD2 (5 bases). The CDR3 is made up of 15 amino acids. Trimming pared 4 bases from V and 2 bases from J, leaving 13 bases between. In germline, CDR1 is SNHLY, CDR2 FYNNEI.

This clonotype has ten or more counts. V and J are TRBV5-1 and TRBJ2-2; TRBD2 agrees at 8 bases. The CDR3 runs to 16 residues. In germline, CDR1 is SGHRS, CDR2 YFSETQ. Trimming at V came to 3 bases and at J to 4 bases, leaving 8 bases not matched to a gene. CDR3: CASSSIAGIGTGELFF. The CDR3 coding sequence is TGCGCCAGCAGCTCGATAGCGGGAATTGGCACCGGGGAGCTGTTTTTT.

This clonotype was detected ten times or more. This rearrangement joins TRBV28 to TRBJ2-7; D call uncertain. CDR1 and CDR2 from the germline V gene are MDHEN and SYDVKM. Trimming took 5 bases from V and 3 from J, leaving 14 bases between them. The CDR3 sequence is 14 residues long. CDR3 loop: CASSGYGSNYEQYV. The CDR3 nucleotides are TGTGCCAGCAGTGGGTACGGGTCCAACTACGAGCAGTACGTC.

In its sample, this clonotype was seen many times. J is TRBJ2-1 and V is TRBV5-1, with D perhaps TRBD1 or TRBD2 (5 bases each). CDR3 length: 16 residues. V dropped 2 bases and J dropped 6 bases, with 18 bases sitting between them. Germline V gene data show CDR1 as SGHRS and CDR2 as YFSETQ. CDR3 residues: CASSFSEGSFRNEQFF. The CDR3 nucleotides are TGCGCCAGCAGCTTTTCTGAGGGGAGTTTTCGCAATGAGCAGTTCTTC.

This clonotype was found many times. The chain combines TRBV6-2 or TRBV6-3 with TRBJ2-2, with TRBD2 identical over 8 bases. The length of the CDR3 is 16 residues. Germline loops: CDR1 MNHEY, CDR2 SVGEGT. V lost 4 bases to trimming and J lost 0 bases; unmatched junction nucleotides: 4. CDR3 residues: CASSSPAGANTGELFF. In DNA, the CDR3 is TGTGCCAGCAGTTCCCCAGCGGGAGCGAACACCGGGGAGCTGTTTTTT.